The 8 T cell receptor beta chains below come from one sample, sequenced in a study of CD8 T cells in ankylosing spondylitis. TCRdb re-derived calls from the 5' RACE reads in MiXCR, one entry per CDR3 protein. There are more than 150,000 distinct CDR3 sequences in the sample; 18% occur only once, and around 4.7% lies in the top ten. Sequenced input: blood, either unsorted or a sorted T cell fraction (not recorded which). Receptors were obtained from a male donor aged 5 to 29 with ankylosing spondylitis or in good health (not recorded which).

This clonotype was recorded many times. The J gene is TRBJ2-7, the V gene TRBV7-9; either TRBD1 or TRBD2 may fit D (5 bases each). The germline gives CDR1 SEHNR, CDR2 FQNEAQ (reference sequence). V gave up 0 bases and J gave up 2 bases, with 11 bases separating them. The CDR3 runs to 15 residues. This CDR3 is CASSLAGTLTYEQYF. The CDR3 bases are TGTGCCAGCAGCTTAGCGGGGACGCTCACCTACGAGCAGTACTTC.

The sample holds many counts of this clonotype. The chain combines TRBV25-1 with TRBJ1-5; TRBD1 might be the D (6 bases). This CDR3 contains 13 residues. Germline V CDR1 and CDR2: MGHDK, SYGVNS. With 5 bases removed from V and 5 bases from J, the gap between germline ends came to 10 bases. The CDR3 region has the DNA TGTGCCAGCAGTCCGGACAGCGATCAGCCCCAGCATTTT. Translating gives CASSPDSDQPQHF.

This clonotype was detected ten times or more. The chain couples TRBV28 to TRBJ2-2; 12 positions match TRBD1. V lost 3 bases, J lost 1 base, and 6 bases stayed unmatched. The CDR3 runs 18 residues. Germline-derived CDR1 and CDR2 are MDHEN and SYDVKM. In DNA, the CDR3 is TGTGCCAGCAGTTTCCCGGGACAGGGGGCTTTGAACACCGGGGAGCTGTTTTTT. As protein: CASSFPGQGALNTGELFF.

The chain employs TRBV7-2 and TRBJ2-2; possibly TRBD1 or TRBD2 for D (5 bases each). The CDR3 covers 14 residues. The V gene's germline CDR1 is SGHTA and CDR2 FQGNSA. V was shortened by 2 bases and J by 6 bases, with 10 bases between the two germline ends. The DNA for the CDR3 is TGTGCCAGCAGCTTATATCCGGGGCCCGGGGAGCTGTTTTTT. Protein product: CASSLYPGPGELFF.

The V and J genes are TRBV20-1 and TRBJ2-1; 16 bases line up with TRBD2. Germline lookup yields CDR1 DFQATT and CDR2 SNEGSKA (reference sequence). J gave up 0 bases and V 5 bases, and 7 bases lay outside the gene matches. This CDR3 is 18 amino acids long. CDR3 sequence reads: CSAATGLAGGPSYNEQFF. The CDR3 DNA reads as TGCAGTGCTGCCACGGGACTAGCGGGAGGGCCCTCCTACAATGAGCAGTTCTTC.

This clonotype was picked up many times. The chain has TRBV10-3 and TRBJ2-7; a weak D match, TRBD2 (6 bases). Germline V gene lookup returns CDR1 ENHRY and CDR2 SYGVKD. The length of the CDR3 is 14 residues. Trimming pared 4 bases from V and 5 bases from J, leaving 15 bases between. The CDR3 DNA reads as TGTGCCATCAGTGTCCGGGAGTTCTCGGACGAGCAGTACTTC. This translates into CAISVREFSDEQYF.

This clonotype was counted at least ten times. The V and J genes are TRBV12-3 or TRBV12-4 and TRBJ2-1; the match to TRBD2 covers 7 bases. With 1 base clipped from V and 9 bases from J, the junction kept 0 bases outside the gene matches. The CDR3 is made up of 12 amino acids. CDR3 in DNA: TGTGCCAGCAGTTTAGGGGGGGGTGAGCAGTTCTTC. Its translation is CASSLGGGEQFF.

At least ten counts were recorded for this clonotype. CDR3 bases: TGTGCCAGCAGCCAAGGGTCTCGGTACAATGAGCAGTTCTTC. As protein: CASSQGSRYNEQFF. The chain combines TRBV3-1 with TRBJ2-1, with D uncertain. CDR1 and CDR2 from the germline V gene are LGHDT and YNNKEL (reference sequence). V was pared by 1 base and J by 4 bases, with 8 bases between. The CDR3 runs 14 residues.